The 29 T cell receptor beta chains below were found in one sample sequenced in a study of regulatory T cells in long-lasting Graves disease. To make TCR beta libraries, researchers used iRepertoire HTBI primers and Arm-PCR of CDR3 regions. From the multiplex PCR reads, TCRdb called clonotypes with MiXCR, one entry per CDR3 protein. The table lists approximately 470,000 distinct CDR3 sequences, about 16% of them singletons. Time point denoted: newly diagnosed GD, antithyroid drugs for less than 3 months. Extracted PBMC RNA gave rise to the TCR library. This sample also appeared in a second study, on T cells in Graves' hyperthyroidism and ophthalmopathy.

This material consisted of peripheral blood mononuclear cells (PBMCs), taken at new diagnosis, from a patient treated with antithyroid drugs. The source of these receptors is a man in his forties or fifties with Graves disease.

This clonotype occurred many times. A read error may account for a junction end that differs from germline. The V call is TRBV5-1, the J call TRBJ2-7; 7 bases align to TRBD1. The germline CDR1 and CDR2 sequences are SGHRS and YFSETQ. This CDR3 is built from 12 residues. CDR3 sequence reads: CASSRDSYEQYF. The CDR3, as DNA: TGTGCCAGCAGCCGGGACAGTTACGAGCAGTACTTC.

This clonotype was found many times. This chain joins TRBV28 and TRBJ1-1; TRBD1 is a possible D gene (5 bases). Germline V CDR1 and CDR2: MDHEN, SYDVKM. V was pared by 3 bases and J by 3 bases, with 17 bases between. CDR3 length equals 16 residues. The CDR3 sequence: CASSLVRALWDTEAFF. DNA for the CDR3: TGTGCCAGCAGTTTGGTCAGGGCCTTGTGGGACACTGAAGCTTTCTTT.

This clonotype has at least ten counts. The chain is built from TRBV24-1 and TRBJ2-3; D is possibly TRBD1 (6 bases). The V end was cut by 7 bases, the J end by 0 bases, with 10 bases between. From germline, CDR1 is KGHDR and CDR2 SFDVKD. The CDR3 covers 14 residues. The CDR3 here is CATSKRGSTDTQYF. The CDR3 DNA is TGTGCCACCAGCAAAAGGGGGAGCACAGATACGCAGTATTTT.

This clonotype showed up many times. This chain connects TRBV20-1 to TRBJ1-1; the D gene is possibly TRBD1 (6 bases). This CDR3 has 19 residues. V was trimmed by 0 bases and J by 0 bases, leaving 23 bases between them. Germline CDR1 reads DFQATT; CDR2 reads SNEGSKA (reference sequence). The CDR3 reads CSARDKGQQSFELNTEAFF. DNA of the CDR3: TGCAGTGCTAGAGATAAAGGACAGCAGTCCTTTGAGCTGAACACTGAAGCTTTCTTT.

A few counts support this clonotype. The CDR3 nucleotides are TGTGCCAGCAGTTTCGACCCAGAACATATTGCCTATAATTCACCCCTCCACTTT. This gives the protein CASSFDPEHIAYNSPLHF. The chain uses TRBV28 and TRBJ1-6; no clear D. The CDR3 spans 18 residues. Germline V gives CDR1 MDHEN, CDR2 SYDVKM. Trimming stripped 3 bases from V and 2 bases from J, with 17 bases between.

In its sample, this clonotype was seen many times. DNA for the CDR3: TGTGCCACCAGTGACTCAGGGGGCACCGGGGAGACCCAGTACTTC. Translation gives CATSDSGGTGETQYF. This sequence joins TRBV24-1 and TRBJ2-5, with 8 bases that match TRBD1. V lost 4 bases and J lost 5; bases outside the gene matches: 8. CDR3 length: 15 residues. Germline V lookup: CDR1 KGHDR, CDR2 SFDVKD.

This clonotype occurred many times. This chain joins TRBV5-1 and TRBJ2-7, with D perhaps TRBD1 or TRBD2 (5 bases each). Germline V CDR1 and CDR2: SGHRS, YFSETQ. CDR3 length: 15 residues. V shed 3 bases and J shed 0 bases, with 13 bases lying between them. In nucleotides, the CDR3 is TGCGCCAGCAGCTCTAGGGGACCCATCTCCTACGAGCAGTACTTC. Protein sequence: CASSSRGPISYEQYF.

This clonotype was seen once. A far larger clone is one nucleotide away, so this likely arose from a read error. The chain carries TRBV12-3 or TRBV12-4 and TRBJ1-1, with 7 bases fitting TRBD1. The CDR3 length is 19 residues. CDR3 residues: CAISVGNLGGAPTGSEAFF. The CDR3 bases are TGTGCCATCAGTGTGGGGAACCTCGGGGGAGCCCCGACAGGGTCTGAAGCTTTCTTT.

This clonotype was picked up many times. The chain is built from TRBV20-1 and TRBJ2-4, with 8 bases matching TRBD2. The CDR3 consists of 15 residues. Losses at the gene ends were 6 bases for V and 2 bases for J; bases not matched to a gene: 9. Germline V gene data show CDR1 as DFQATT and CDR2 as SNEGSKA (reference sequence). The CDR3 is CSAQQLAASKNIQYF. The CDR3 region has the DNA TGCAGTGCGCAACAACTAGCGGCCTCCAAAAACATTCAGTACTTC.

This clonotype was observed a few times. The chain employs TRBV10-2 and TRBJ2-2; D gene uncertain. V was shortened by 0 bases and J by 5 bases, with 7 bases between the two germline ends. The CDR3 totals 14 residues. In germline, CDR1 is WSHSY, CDR2 SAAADI. The CDR3 is CASSESRLTGELFF. In DNA, the CDR3 is TGCGCCAGCAGTGAGTCGCGGTTAACCGGGGAGCTGTTTTTT.

V is TRBV7-9 and J is TRBJ2-3; 7 bases line up with TRBD2. Trimming at V came to 3 bases and at J to 2 bases, leaving 8 bases not matched to a gene. The CDR3 runs to 16 residues. The germline gives CDR1 SEHNR, CDR2 FQNEAQ (reference sequence). CDR3 in DNA: TGTGCCAGCAGCTTTCCCCTAGCGGAGTTCACAGATACGCAGTATTTT. Translation: CASSFPLAEFTDTQYF.

Many counts were recorded for this clonotype. V is TRBV7-9 and J is TRBJ2-1; 9 bases fit TRBD1. J gave up 7 bases and V 7 bases, and 11 bases lay outside the gene matches. CDR1 is SEHNR, CDR2 FQNEAQ, per germline (reference sequence). This CDR3 is 15 amino acids long. The CDR3 sequence is CASTLGTGFLNEQFF. CDR3 coding DNA: TGTGCCAGCACCCTCGGGACAGGGTTTTTGAATGAGCAGTTCTTC.

This clonotype is a singleton in its sample. This chain joins TRBV7-9 and TRBJ2-1; 9 bases agree with TRBD1. The CDR3 spans 16 residues. Per the germline V gene, CDR1 is SEHNR and CDR2 is FQNEAQ (reference sequence). V shed 4 bases, J shed 6 bases, and the junction held 10 bases outside the gene matches. This CDR3 is CASSSLAQGAANEQFF. In DNA form, the CDR3 reads TGTGCCAGCAGCTCGTTAGCACAGGGGGCTGCCAATGAGCAGTTCTTC. Using reference TRBV7-9 and TRBJ2-1 for the parts outside the CDR3, the full variable domain is DTGVSQNPRHKITKRGQNVTFRCDPISEHNRLYWYRQTLGQGPEFLTYFQNEAQLEKSRLLSDRFSAERPKGSFSTLEIQRTEQGDSAMYLCASSSLAQGAANEQFFGPGTRLTVL.

Comment on this clonotype: Since a much larger clone is just one base distant, this may be a read error. The V gene is TRBV7-8, the J gene TRBJ2-3, with D possibly being TRBD1 (5 bases). Germline values: CDR1 SGHVS, CDR2 FQNEAQ. The V end lost 0 bases, the J end lost 2 bases, and 6 bases lay between the germline ends. This CDR3 has 14 amino acids. CDR3 in amino acids: CASSLADNTDTQYF. The CDR3, as DNA: TGTGCCAGCAGCTTAGCGGACAACACAGATACGCAGTATTTT.

This clonotype was seen ten or more times. The chain carries TRBV5-1 and TRBJ2-3; 9 bases line up with TRBD1. Trimming at V came to 0 bases and at J to 6 bases, leaving 5 bases not matched to a gene. Germline CDR1 is SGHRS and CDR2 is YFSETQ. This CDR3 region has 15 residues. CDR3 in DNA: TGCGCCAGCAGCTTGGAAGGACAGGGGCCCGATACGCAGTATTTT. This codes for CASSLEGQGPDTQYF.

The rearrangement uses TRBV30 and TRBJ2-7; no clear D. The germline V gene has CDR1 GTSNPN and CDR2 SVGIG (reference sequence). V lost 3 bases and J lost 2, with 8 bases in between. This CDR3 contains 12 residues. CDR3 DNA: TGTGCCTGGAGCCTCAGTCCCTACGAGCAGTACTTC. Translated, it gives CAWSLSPYEQYF.

This clonotype was recorded at least ten times. One end of the junction fails to match germline, which may point to a read error. This rearrangement joins TRBV5-1 to TRBJ1-1; perhaps TRBD1 as D (5 bases). The CDR3 is 14 amino acids. CDR1 and CDR2 from the germline V gene are SGHRS and YFSETQ. CDR3 residues: CASSSHGGNTEAFF. The CDR3 DNA follows: TGTGCCAGCAGCTCCCACGGGGGGAACACTGAAGCTTTCTTT.

A note on this clonotype: A far larger clone is just one base off, so this is likely a read error. Written as DNA, the CDR3 is TGTGCCATCAGTGAACTAGTCTACGAGCAGTACTTC. Translating it yields CAISELVYEQYF. This chain links TRBV10-3 with TRBJ2-7; possibly TRBD2 for D (5 bases). Germline loops: CDR1 ENHRY, CDR2 SYGVKD. There are 12 residues in the CDR3. Trimming removed 3 bases from V and 3 bases from J, with 6 bases in between.

This clonotype was detected many times. The chain employs TRBV11-2 and TRBJ2-7, with D unresolved. This CDR3 spans 13 amino acids. V lost 2 bases and J 3 bases, leaving 8 bases between the germline ends. Germline V gene sequence: CDR1 SGHAT, CDR2 FQNNGV. This CDR3 is CASSLRSHYEQYF. In DNA, the CDR3 is TGTGCCAGCAGCTTAAGGAGCCACTACGAGCAGTACTTC.

This clonotype was seen repeatedly, ten times or more. This chain connects TRBV2 to TRBJ2-1, with TRBD2 as a possible D gene (5 bases). V lost 7 bases, J lost 7 bases, and 8 bases lay in between. The CDR3 runs 11 residues. From germline, CDR1 is SNHLY and CDR2 FYNNEI. Written as DNA, the CDR3 is TGTGCCAGCACTTCGGGGAATGAGCAGTTCTTC. Its protein product is CASTSGNEQFF.

This clonotype was seen repeatedly, ten times or more. The rearrangement links TRBV20-1 to TRBJ2-2; TRBD2 aligns across 13 bases. The V segment lost 1 base and the J segment 4 bases; nucleotides outside the gene matches: 9. This CDR3 has 18 amino acids. Per germline, CDR1 DFQATT and CDR2 SNEGSKA (reference sequence). The CDR3 region has the DNA TGCAGTGCTAGAGGGACTAGCGGGAGAGTGTGGGGCACCGGGGAGCTGTTTTTT. Translating gives CSARGTSGRVWGTGELFF.

V and J are TRBV7-3 and TRBJ2-4; 8 nucleotides align to TRBD1. J lost 4 bases, V lost 4 bases, and 9 bases had no gene match. Germline V gene sequence: CDR1 SGHTA, CDR2 FQGTGA. This CDR3 comprises 16 residues. The CDR3 reads CASSSRRRQGKNIQYF. The CDR3, as DNA: TGTGCCAGCAGCTCGAGACGAAGACAGGGGAAAAACATTCAGTACTTC.

This clonotype was seen a handful of times. The genes are TRBV19 and TRBJ1-5, with D possibly being TRBD1 (5 bases). CDR3 size: 16 residues. The germline V gene has CDR1 LNHDA and CDR2 SQIVND (reference sequence). The germline V and J ends were trimmed by 7 bases and 2 bases, with 18 bases remaining between them. CDR3 loop: CASTRDPPSRNQPQHF. DNA of the CDR3: TGTGCCAGTACCCGGGACCCGCCGAGTCGCAATCAGCCCCAGCATTTT.

About this clonotype itself: A much larger clone lies a single base off, so this may be a read error. J is TRBJ2-5 and V is TRBV3-1, with 12 bases that match TRBD2. The CDR3 runs 17 residues. J was trimmed by 11 bases and V by 4 bases; bases with no gene match: 17. Germline V gene lookup returns CDR1 LGHDT and CDR2 YNNKEL (reference sequence). The CDR3 loop reads CASSPWTSGVRNNEQYF. The CDR3, as DNA: TGTGCCAGCAGCCCTTGGACTAGCGGGGTGCGTAACAATGAGCAGTACTTC.

This clonotype was counted only a few times. A much larger clone lies a single base off, so this may be a read error. The V gene is TRBV27, the J gene TRBJ2-3; 12 nucleotides line up with TRBD2. After removal of 5 bases from V and 2 bases from J, the junction contained 5 bases not matched to a gene. Germline V CDR1 and CDR2: MNHEY, SMNVEV (reference sequence). The CDR3 totals 16 residues. The CDR3 nucleotides read TGTGCCAGCAGTGACTGGACTAGCGGGAACACAGATACGCAGTATTTT. It translates to CASSDWTSGNTDTQYF.

As for this clonotype: With a far larger clone one base away, a read error is the likely cause. The V and J genes are TRBV20-1 and TRBJ2-1, with a possible D match to TRBD2 (6 bases). Germline CDR1 is DFQATT and CDR2 is SNEGSKA (reference sequence). This CDR3 is 14 amino acids long. Trimming pared 6 bases from V and 10 bases from J, leaving 22 bases between. The CDR3 loop is CSASRDSRPLEQFF. The CDR3 DNA is TGCAGTGCCTCCCGGGACTCTCGCCCCCTCGAGCAGTTCTTC.

This clonotype was seen a few times. The chain joins TRBV14 to TRBJ2-4; D not resolved. The CDR3 runs 15 residues. Per germline, CDR1 SGHDN and CDR2 FVKESK. Trimming cost V 1 base and J 1 base, with 8 bases left between them. The CDR3 DNA reads as TGTGCCAGCAGCCAAGGAGGCTTGGCCAAAAACATTCAGTACTTC. It is translated as CASSQGGLAKNIQYF.

In its sample, this clonotype was seen a few times. The gene calls are TRBV12-3 or TRBV12-4 and TRBJ2-1; TRBD2 matches at 7 bases. The CDR3 length is 16 residues. With V trimmed by 5 bases and J by 4 bases, 11 bases remained unmatched. Here the CDR3 DNA reads TGTGCCAGCAGTACTGCTAGCGGAGTTGGATACAATGAGCAGTTCTTC. This sequence encodes CASSTASGVGYNEQFF.

This clonotype came up many times. The chain has TRBV7-8 and TRBJ1-5; 9 bases are shared with TRBD1. Germline V CDR1 and CDR2: SGHVS, FQNEAQ. The CDR3 consists of 16 residues. J gave up 6 bases and V 3 bases, and 9 bases lay outside the gene matches. The CDR3, as DNA: TGTGCCAGCAGCTTTTACAGGGGGCGATCAATTCAGCCCCAGCATTTT. Protein sequence: CASSFYRGRSIQPQHF.